The T cell receptor (beta chain) under discussion was sequenced for a study of control samples from healthy donors and cancer patients. After removal of 3 bases from V and 8 bases from J, the junction contained 8 bases not matched to a gene. This CDR3 is 16 amino acids long. CDR1 is SGDLS, CDR2 YYNGEE, per germline. TCRdb's table, derived via immunoSEQ multiplex PCR, lists solely in-frame clones and lacks some. Of under 200,000 clones in the sample, about 91% were seen once. The sequence came from a woman in her thirties in good health. The source material was blood. J is TRBJ1-4 and V is TRBV9, with 12 bases identical to TRBD1. The CDR3 is CASSAGTGGAREKLFF. CDR3 nucleotide sequence: TGTGCCAGCAGCGCCGGGACAGGGGGCGCAAGGGAAAAACTGTTTTTT.